This TCR beta chain stems from a study of CXCR3-negative and CXCR3-positive naive CD8 T cells. For the study at large: Roughly 1.5 +/- 0.3 million TRB reads came from each library, giving some 150 million in total.

CD8+ T cell subsets were each sorted in triplicate, approximately 270,000 cells apiece. Germline CDR1 reads LNHDA; CDR2 reads SQIVND (reference sequence). The CDR3 sequence is 15 residues long. The study, taken as a whole, reports: Naive subsets had comparable surface CD5; TCR strength was inferred from TRB CDR3 properties. Comparably high diversity marked both naive subsets, whereas memory CD8+ cells had much lower diversity.

UMI labels and 5' RACE were used to prepare the TRB cDNA libraries. TCRdb reprocessed the 5' RACE reads, with one entry per CDR3 protein and no DNA. This table lists 75,000 to 95,000 distinct CDR3 sequences. A note on this clonotype: What it binds is unknown.

What was sequenced was naive CXCR3- CD8+ T cells from blood. Documented subset: CD45RO-CCR7+CD27+CD95- naive CD8+ T cells lacking CXCR3 (TNR3-). This chain uses TRBV19 with TRBJ2-7; TCRdb designates TRBD1, a call that cannot be tested without DNA. The sequence came from a human donor in good health. Some clones in this sample may be carry-over from other donors' samples. The CDR3 loop reads CASSQPGPGGNEQYF.